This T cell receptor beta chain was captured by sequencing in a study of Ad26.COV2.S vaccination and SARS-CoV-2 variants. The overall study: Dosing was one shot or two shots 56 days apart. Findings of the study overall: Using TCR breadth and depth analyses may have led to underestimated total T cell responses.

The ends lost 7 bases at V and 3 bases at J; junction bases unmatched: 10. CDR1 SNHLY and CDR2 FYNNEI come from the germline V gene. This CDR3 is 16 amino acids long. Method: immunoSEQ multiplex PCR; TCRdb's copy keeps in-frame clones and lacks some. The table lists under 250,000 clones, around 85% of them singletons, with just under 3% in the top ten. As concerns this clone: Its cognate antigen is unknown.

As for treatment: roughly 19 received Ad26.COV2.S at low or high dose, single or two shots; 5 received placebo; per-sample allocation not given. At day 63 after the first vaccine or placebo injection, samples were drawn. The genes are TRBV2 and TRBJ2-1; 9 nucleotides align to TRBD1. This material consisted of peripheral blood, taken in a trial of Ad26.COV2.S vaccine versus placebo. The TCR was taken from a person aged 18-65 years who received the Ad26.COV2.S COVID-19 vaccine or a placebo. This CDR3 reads CASTVRTGAIYNEQFF. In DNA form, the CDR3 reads TGTGCCAGCACCGTCAGGACAGGGGCGATCTACAATGAGCAGTTCTTC.